The clone carrying this T cell receptor (beta chain) was seen just once. The antigen is undetermined. Since the library was made to target alpha chains, this beta chain is a stray read and its abundance is not meaningful. V was pared by 5 bases and J by 11 bases, with 14 bases between. Per germline, CDR1 SEHNR and CDR2 FQNEAQ (reference sequence). This CDR3 comprises 12 residues. This entry belongs to a study of naive and memory T cell subsets. General study findings and limits: Gini index rose across naive, CM, EM and EMRA in CD4 and CD8.

Cells stained for CD3, CD4, CD8, CD45RA, CD27 and viability were sorted into four CD45RA/CD27 subsets. Sorting gates: effector memory CD45RA-CD27-, EMRA CD45RA+CD27-. Four rounds of PCR amplified the ligated cDNA using nested alpha and beta constant-region primers plus SP2. TCRdb ran MiXCR on the UMI-ligation and nested PCR reads and lists one entry per CDR3 protein. The sample's table shows 75 to 90 distinct CDR3 sequences. The genes are TRBV7-9 and TRBJ2-3; D is ambiguous. The specimen sequenced was effector memory CD8+ T cells from blood. Subset reported: effector memory, CD45RA- CD27-. The source is a human donor in good health. CDR3 nucleotides: TGTGCCAGCAGCAAATCTCGTCTGGGGCAGTATTTT. This encodes CASSKSRLGQYF.